This T cell receptor beta chain was obtained from a study of tumor-infiltrating lymphocytes in oesophageal squamous cell carcinoma. TCRdb used MiXCR to reprocess the PCR reads, holding one entry per CDR3 protein. The repertoire holds about 23,000 distinct CDR3 sequences, with 30% to 40% as singletons. This clonotype was observed many times. The CDR3 consists of 20 residues. Germline assignment: CDR1 MGHRA and CDR2 YSYEKL. With 0 bases removed from V and 0 bases from J, the gap between germline ends came to 23 bases. Sequencing was carried out using esophageal tumor tissue. The clonotype was recovered from a male donor with esophageal squamous cell carcinoma. V and J are TRBV4-1 and TRBJ1-1, with a tentative D call TRBD1 (6 bases). The CDR3 here is CASSQDFIGAGGLMNTEAFF. In DNA form, the CDR3 reads TGCGCCAGCAGCCAAGATTTTATTGGGGCGGGGGGGCTTATGAACACTGAAGCTTTCTTT.